The source of this TCR beta chain is a study of blood T cell repertoires in COVID-19. On the study more broadly: COVID-19 samples from acute and convalescent phases originated in the United States, Italy and Spain. Sources were T cells, B-cell-depleted T cells, or PBMCs; the material itself was cDNA or gDNA.

V dropped 2 bases and J dropped 8 bases, with 9 bases sitting between them. The CDR3 extends over 12 amino acids. Germline V gene data show CDR1 as MNHNS and CDR2 as SASEGT. Source study methods: Researchers report that nucleated cell counts were estimated from reference gene primer amplification. Profiled with immunoSEQ multiplex PCR; TCRdb holds only in-frame clones, not every one. The V and J calls and clone size were taken over from that table, and D and trimming were inferred from the DNA. The sample has around 300,000 clones, around 83% seen once; the top ten hold just under 3%. The chain is built from TRBV6-1 and TRBJ1-2; no firm D call. This TCR was sampled from a man aged 30-40 years with active or convalescent COVID-19. Material for sequencing was peripheral blood. CDR3 loop: CASSEILVGYTF. Here the CDR3 DNA reads TGTGCCAGCAGTGAAATACTTGTCGGCTACACCTTC.